The 9 T cell receptor beta chains presented below share a single source sample, sequenced in a study of identical twins. TCRdb reprocessed the 5' RACE reads with MiXCR, giving one entry per CDR3 protein. The sample consists of some 1,700,000 distinct CDR3 sequences, around a third of them appearing once. What was sequenced was cord blood. The source is a newborn girl in good health.

The CDR3 DNA is TGTGCCAGCAGCTGGGGACAGGGGGCTAATGGCTACACCTTC. Amino acid sequence: CASSWGQGANGYTF. V and J are TRBV7-2 and TRBJ1-2; 12 nucleotides agree with TRBD1. Trimming at V came to 4 bases and at J to 6 bases, leaving 3 bases not matched to a gene. The CDR3 consists of 14 residues. CDR1 and CDR2 (germline): SGHTA, FQGNSA.

CDR3 protein: CAAAPGLFSSYNEQFF. CDR3 sequence (DNA): TGTGCAGCAGCTCCCGGACTATTTTCTTCCTACAATGAGCAGTTCTTC. The rearrangement joins TRBV7-3 to TRBJ2-1, with D possibly matching TRBD2 (6 bases). Germline CDR1 and CDR2: SGHTA and FQGTGA. This CDR3 has 16 residues.

The chain combines TRBV7-2 with TRBJ2-2, with no clear D. The CDR3 runs to 13 residues. V gave up 3 bases and J gave up 2 bases, with 4 bases separating them. CDR1 SGHTA and CDR2 FQGNSA come from the germline V gene. CDR3 nucleotide sequence: TGTGCCAGCAGCTTTATAAACACCGGGGAGCTGTTTTTT. Amino acids: CASSFINTGELFF.

The table lists this clonotype with a few counts. The chain couples TRBV28 to TRBJ1-1, with TRBD1 as a possible D gene (5 bases). The germline V gene encodes CDR1 MDHEN and CDR2 SYDVKM. V lost 7 bases to trimming and J lost 0 bases, with 21 bases between them. The CDR3 runs to 17 residues. Written as DNA, the CDR3 is TGTGCCAGCACTAAACTACCGGGGCAGAAGATGAACACTGAAGCTTTCTTT. This sequence encodes CASTKLPGQKMNTEAFF.

V and J are TRBV3-1 and TRBJ1-2, with 7 positions matching TRBD1. V lost 6 bases, J lost 8 bases, and 9 bases stayed unmatched. Per germline, CDR1 LGHDT and CDR2 YNNKEL (reference sequence). This CDR3 is built from 13 residues. This CDR3 is CASRLGQRPGYTF. CDR3 bases: TGTGCCAGCAGACTGGGACAGCGCCCAGGCTACACCTTC.

The V gene is TRBV27, the J gene TRBJ2-7; possible D gene TRBD1, 5 bases. The V gene's germline CDR1 is MNHEY and CDR2 SMNVEV (reference sequence). Deletions cut 5 bases from V and 5 bases from J, with 19 bases between. CDR3 length equals 15 residues. In DNA, the CDR3 is TGTGCCAGCAGTCCTTATCCCATTCCGACAGACGAGCAGTACTTC. The encoded protein is CASSPYPIPTDEQYF.

The gene calls are TRBV20-1 and TRBJ2-1, with 7 bases that match TRBD2. Trimming cost V 1 base and J 5 bases; bases outside gene matches: 26. The germline CDR1 and CDR2 sequences are DFQATT and SNEGSKA (reference sequence). The CDR3 runs to 21 residues. The CDR3 reads CSARGGGLRREPANDHNEQFF. The DNA of the CDR3 is TGCAGTGCTAGAGGCGGGGGACTACGGCGGGAGCCCGCTAACGACCACAATGAGCAGTTCTTC.

This chain links TRBV25-1 with TRBJ2-4; TRBD1 might be the D (5 bases). There are 11 residues in the CDR3. Trimming pared 8 bases from V and 3 bases from J, leaving 5 bases between. Germline-derived CDR1 and CDR2 are MGHDK and SYGVNS. DNA of the CDR3: TGTGCCAGCGGACACAAAAACATTCAGTACTTC. This encodes CASGHKNIQYF.

The chain employs TRBV21-1 and TRBJ2-3; TRBD1 is the table's D call, not checked against the DNA. TRBV21-1 is a recognized pseudogene. CDR3 length: 14 residues. CDR3 sequence (DNA): TGTGCCAGCAGCACAGACAGGGTAACAGATACGCAGTATTTT. This codes for CASSTDRVTDTQYF.